A selection of T cell receptor beta chains follows, all from one sample in a study of HIV-infected patients and healthy controls. TCRdb itself ran the 5' RACE reads through MiXCR, one entry per CDR3 protein. This table has about 64,000 distinct CDR3 sequences, roughly 19% appearing once. The specimen was CD4+ T cells from blood. The receptors stem from a human donor in good health. Both conserved end residues are trimmed from each CDR3.

v_call: TRBV24-1; j_call: TRBJ2-5; cdr3_aa: ATSDKYRGQETQY
v_call: TRBV6-1; j_call: TRBJ2-1; cdr3_aa: ASSRYGGEDEQF
v_call: TRBV6-2/TRBV6-3; j_call: TRBJ2-1; cdr3_aa: ASSGQSSYNEQF
v_call: TRBV4-1; j_call: TRBJ2-6; cdr3_aa: ASSQDTSGSGANVLT
v_call: TRBV3-1; j_call: TRBJ2-3; cdr3_aa: ASRTPSTDTQY
v_call: TRBV6-5; j_call: TRBJ2-6; cdr3_aa: ASREIPQSISGANVLT
v_call: TRBV5-4; j_call: TRBJ2-1; cdr3_aa: ASIKDLLGVHEQF
v_call: TRBV11-2; j_call: TRBJ2-5; cdr3_aa: ASSLGSYRQETQY
v_call: TRBV14; j_call: TRBJ1-1; cdr3_aa: ASSQDPQDRGTEAF
v_call: TRBV24-1; j_call: TRBJ2-2; cdr3_aa: ATSETSGRANTGELF
v_call: TRBV11-2; j_call: TRBJ2-7; cdr3_aa: ASSLVGGSSYEQY
v_call: TRBV7-2; j_call: TRBJ1-1; cdr3_aa: ASSTYGQPEAF
v_call: TRBV20-1; j_call: TRBJ2-1; cdr3_aa: SSPLPGFGLYNEQF
v_call: TRBV5-6; j_call: TRBJ1-1; cdr3_aa: ASSLGDSEAF
v_call: TRBV20-1; j_call: TRBJ2-3; cdr3_aa: SARGLAPTDTQY
v_call: TRBV7-2; j_call: TRBJ1-5; cdr3_aa: ASSLRRGFGLGQPQH
v_call: TRBV18; j_call: TRBJ1-4; cdr3_aa: ASSPELGHEKLF
v_call: TRBV5-6; j_call: TRBJ2-5; cdr3_aa: ASSRGIVSETQY
v_call: TRBV10-3; j_call: TRBJ2-7; cdr3_aa: AISADRGNEQY
v_call: TRBV14; j_call: TRBJ2-1; cdr3_aa: ASRRTGNEQF
v_call: TRBV12-3/TRBV12-4; j_call: TRBJ2-3; cdr3_aa: ASSLGLAGADTQY
v_call: TRBV29-1; j_call: TRBJ1-5; cdr3_aa: SVDQGDQPQH
v_call: TRBV6-4; j_call: TRBJ2-2; cdr3_aa: ASRSRDRDGELF
v_call: TRBV27; j_call: TRBJ2-5; cdr3_aa: ASRGTGGTQY
v_call: TRBV3-1; j_call: TRBJ2-7; cdr3_aa: ASSLPSGSGYEQY
v_call: TRBV14; j_call: TRBJ2-5; cdr3_aa: ASSRRGSATQY
v_call: TRBV12-3/TRBV12-4; j_call: TRBJ2-7; cdr3_aa: ASSLRQGGYEQY
v_call: TRBV29-1; j_call: TRBJ1-3; cdr3_aa: SVDPLGTGQGTIY
v_call: TRBV7-9; j_call: TRBJ2-7; cdr3_aa: ASSLESGSEQY
v_call: TRBV9; j_call: TRBJ2-2; cdr3_aa: ASRGRLAENTGELF
v_call: TRBV7-8; j_call: TRBJ2-7; cdr3_aa: ASSSTGSRGKYEQY
v_call: TRBV12-3/TRBV12-4; j_call: TRBJ2-1; cdr3_aa: ASTKSSGYNEQF
v_call: TRBV5-4; j_call: TRBJ1-4; cdr3_aa: ASSLRTVATNEKLF
v_call: TRBV10-3; j_call: TRBJ2-3; cdr3_aa: AISESASGGHRDTQY
v_call: TRBV6-5; j_call: TRBJ1-1; cdr3_aa: ASSYSLIAVNTEAF
v_call: TRBV10-3; j_call: TRBJ1-4; cdr3_aa: AISESSQGRLKLF
v_call: TRBV3-1; j_call: TRBJ1-1; cdr3_aa: ASSQIPGPGAEAF
v_call: TRBV7-8; j_call: TRBJ1-5; cdr3_aa: ASSLQGGLLRPQH
v_call: TRBV20-1; j_call: TRBJ2-3; cdr3_aa: SAPRRSASMADTQY
v_call: TRBV12-3/TRBV12-4; j_call: TRBJ1-1; cdr3_aa: ASSQLAAEAF
v_call: TRBV5-1; j_call: TRBJ2-5; cdr3_aa: ARTAPRGPYQETQY
v_call: TRBV27; j_call: TRBJ1-2; cdr3_aa: ASKSPGQGTYGYT
v_call: TRBV12-3/TRBV12-4; j_call: TRBJ1-4; cdr3_aa: ASSRQGNEKLF
v_call: TRBV6-1; j_call: TRBJ2-7; cdr3_aa: ASSREQEYEQY
v_call: TRBV2; j_call: TRBJ1-5; cdr3_aa: ASSYSGNNQPQH
v_call: TRBV7-7; j_call: TRBJ2-5; cdr3_aa: ASSSGTGVETQY
v_call: TRBV12-3/TRBV12-4; j_call: TRBJ1-4; cdr3_aa: ASSLTGEKLF
v_call: TRBV5-1; j_call: TRBJ1-2; cdr3_aa: ASSLDTHYGYT
v_call: TRBV6-2/TRBV6-3; j_call: TRBJ2-3; cdr3_aa: ASRDRDFLPPDTQY
v_call: TRBV4-1; j_call: TRBJ1-5; cdr3_aa: ASSPSPNQPQH